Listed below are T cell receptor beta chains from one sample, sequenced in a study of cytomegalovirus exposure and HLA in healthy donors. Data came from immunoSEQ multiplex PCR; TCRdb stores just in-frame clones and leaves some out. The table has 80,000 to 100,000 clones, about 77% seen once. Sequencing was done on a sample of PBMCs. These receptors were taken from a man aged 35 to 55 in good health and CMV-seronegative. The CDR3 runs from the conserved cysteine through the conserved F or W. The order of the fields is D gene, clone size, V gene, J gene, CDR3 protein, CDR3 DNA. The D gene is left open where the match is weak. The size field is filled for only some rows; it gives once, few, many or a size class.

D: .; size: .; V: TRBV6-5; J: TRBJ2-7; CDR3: CASSPLEQGTYEQYF; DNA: TGTGCCAGCAGTCCCCTCGAGCAGGGGACCTACGAGCAGTACTTC
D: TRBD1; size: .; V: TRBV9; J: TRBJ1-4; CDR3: CASSLSGGLTEKLFF; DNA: TGTGCCAGCAGTCTCTCAGGGGGCTTGACTGAAAAACTGTTTTTT
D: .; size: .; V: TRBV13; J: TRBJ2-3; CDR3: CASSLNLLRGREFTDTQYF; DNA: TGTGCCAGCAGCTTAAACTTGCTGAGGGGGCGGGAATTCACAGATACGCAGTATTTT
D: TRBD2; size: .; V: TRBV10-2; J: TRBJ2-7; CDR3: CASKDLAGHFHEQYF; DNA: TGCGCCAGCAAGGACCTAGCGGGACATTTCCACGAGCAGTACTTC
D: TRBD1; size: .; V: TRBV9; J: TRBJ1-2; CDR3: CASSVGEGGLLGYTF; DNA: TGTGCCAGCAGCGTAGGGGAAGGGGGCCTACTTGGCTACACCTTC
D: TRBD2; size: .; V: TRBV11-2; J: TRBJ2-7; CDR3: CASSTSGRAHEQYF; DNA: TGTGCCAGCAGCACCAGCGGGAGGGCCCACGAGCAGTACTTC
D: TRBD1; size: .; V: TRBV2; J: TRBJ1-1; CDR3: CASSPIGDRSFGTEAFF; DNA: TGTGCCAGCAGTCCTATCGGGGACAGGAGTTTTGGCACTGAAGCTTTCTTT
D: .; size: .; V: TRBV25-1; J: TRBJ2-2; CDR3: CASIQGSTGELFF; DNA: TGTGCCAGCATCCAGGGGAGCACCGGGGAGCTGTTTTTT
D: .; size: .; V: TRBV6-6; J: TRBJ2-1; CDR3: CASSLESKQFF; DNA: TGTGCCAGCAGTCTCGAGAGTAAGCAGTTCTTC
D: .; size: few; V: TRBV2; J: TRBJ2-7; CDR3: CASSEVANGDEQYF; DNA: TGTGCCAGCAGTGAGGTAGCGAATGGGGACGAGCAGTACTTC
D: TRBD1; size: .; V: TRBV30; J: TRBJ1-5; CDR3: CAWSGGQGGQPQHF; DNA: TGTGCCTGGAGTGGGGGACAGGGTGGTCAGCCCCAGCATTTT
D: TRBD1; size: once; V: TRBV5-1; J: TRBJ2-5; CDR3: CASSYGDRGNQETQYF; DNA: TGCGCCAGCAGCTACGGGGACAGGGGGAACCAAGAGACCCAGTACTTC
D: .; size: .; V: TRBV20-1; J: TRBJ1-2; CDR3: CSVPGDYGYTF; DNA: TGCAGTGTTCCAGGGGACTATGGCTACACCTTC
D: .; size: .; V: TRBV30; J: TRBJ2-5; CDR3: CAWQGLLGETQYF; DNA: TGTGCCTGGCAGGGGCTATTAGGAGAGACCCAGTACTTC
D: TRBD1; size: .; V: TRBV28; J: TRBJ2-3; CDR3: CASSRRTGGGTDTQYF; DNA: TGTGCCAGCAGCCGCCGGACAGGGGGCGGCACAGATACGCAGTATTTT
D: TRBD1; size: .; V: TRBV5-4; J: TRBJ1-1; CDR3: CASSRGQGLMNTEAFF; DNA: TGTGCCAGCAGCAGAGGACAGGGTCTCATGAACACTGAAGCTTTCTTT
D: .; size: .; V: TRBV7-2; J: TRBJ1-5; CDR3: CASSLDGGGNQPQHF; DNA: TGTGCCAGCAGCTTAGATGGGGGCGGTAATCAGCCCCAGCATTTT
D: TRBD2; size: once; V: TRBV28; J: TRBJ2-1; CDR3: CASSSWGAGSNEQFF; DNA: TGTGCCAGCAGTTCGTGGGGAGCGGGGAGCAATGAGCAGTTCTTC
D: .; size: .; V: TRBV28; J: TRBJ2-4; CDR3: CASSLSPGQNIQYF; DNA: TGTGCCAGCAGTTTATCGCCCGGACAGAACATTCAGTACTTC
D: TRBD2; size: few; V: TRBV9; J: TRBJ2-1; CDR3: CASSVVPSGTPSYNEQFF; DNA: TGTGCCAGCAGCGTAGTCCCTAGCGGGACCCCCTCCTACAATGAGCAGTTCTTC
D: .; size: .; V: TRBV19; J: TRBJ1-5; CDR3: CASTMRDQPQHF; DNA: TGTGCCAGTACTATGCGGGATCAGCCCCAGCATTTT
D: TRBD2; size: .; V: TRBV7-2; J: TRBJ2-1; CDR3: CASSLEGTSGIFPYNEQFF; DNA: TGTGCCAGCAGCTTAGAAGGGACTAGCGGGATCTTTCCCTACAATGAGCAGTTCTTC